A single sample is the source of the 23 T cell receptor beta chains below, sequenced in a study of T cells in Graves' hyperthyroidism and ophthalmopathy. Amplification yielded TCR beta CDR3 regions, with RNA transcripts as the source. A set of HTBI primers served as the primers for a first-round RT-PCR of the TCR CDR3. TCRdb re-called the multiplex PCR reads through MiXCR, storing one row per CDR3 protein. The table has about 350,000 distinct CDR3 sequences, roughly 15% seen once. The specimen sequenced was blood. The receptors were sampled from a woman aged 55-70 years with Graves' ophthalmopathy.

The table lists this clonotype with many counts. The chain employs TRBV5-1 and TRBJ1-1; tentative D call: TRBD1 (6 bases). Trimming shortened V by 0 bases and J by 4 bases, and 16 bases separated the two germline ends. The germline CDR1 and CDR2 sequences are SGHRS and YFSETQ. There are 16 residues in the CDR3. CDR3 loop: CASSLETRKGGTEAFF. DNA for the CDR3: TGCGCCAGCAGCTTGGAGACCAGGAAGGGGGGCACTGAAGCTTTCTTT.

This clonotype has a count of ten or more. This chain joins TRBV30 and TRBJ2-5; 8 nucleotides line up with TRBD2. In germline, CDR1 is GTSNPN, CDR2 SVGIG (reference sequence). V was clipped by 1 base and J by 5 bases; unmatched bases: 9. This CDR3 has 15 amino acids. The chain's CDR3 is CAWSGLAGWGETQYF. For the CDR3, the DNA is TGTGCCTGGAGTGGATTAGCGGGATGGGGGGAGACCCAGTACTTC.

The table lists this clonotype with many counts. The chain uses TRBV2 and TRBJ2-7; TRBD2 aligns across 7 bases. From germline, CDR1 is SNHLY and CDR2 FYNNEI. This CDR3 is built from 15 residues. The junction had 11 bases not matched to a gene; V was cut back by 4 bases and J by 5 bases. CDR3 protein: CASSVASGVGHEQYF. CDR3 DNA sequence: TGTGCCAGCAGTGTCGCGAGCGGGGTAGGCCACGAGCAGTACTTC. The full variable domain, rest sourced from reference TRBV2 and TRBJ2-7, is EPEVTQTPSHQVTQMGQEVILRCVPISNHLYFYWYRQILGQKVEFLVSFYNNEISEKSEIFDDQFSVERPDGSNFTLKIRSTKLEDSAMYFCASSVASGVGHEQYFGPGTRLTVT.

V and J are TRBV20-1 and TRBJ1-6; D is perhaps TRBD1 (6 bases). The germline V gene encodes CDR1 DFQATT and CDR2 SNEGSKA (reference sequence). Trimming removed 6 bases at V and 7 bases at J, with 7 bases between. The CDR3 is made up of 11 amino acids. The DNA of the CDR3 is TGCAGTGCAACAGGGAATTCACCCCTCCACTTT. It codes for CSATGNSPLHF.

This clonotype has at least ten counts. The CDR3 nucleotides are TGTGCCAGCAGCTTAGACAGGGTGGGTGAGCAGTTCTTC. It encodes CASSLDRVGEQFF. The rearrangement uses TRBV11-2 and TRBJ2-1, with a tentative D call TRBD1 (5 bases). The CDR3 length is 13 residues. CDR1 and CDR2 (germline): SGHAT, FQNNGV. V dropped 0 bases and J dropped 9 bases, with 9 bases sitting between them.

The chain links TRBV12-3 or TRBV12-4 to TRBJ2-7; no clear D gene. Trimming pared 2 bases from V and 6 bases from J, leaving 8 bases between. There are 12 residues in the CDR3. Written as DNA, the CDR3 is TGTGCCAGCAGTTTATTCGACGGCGAGCAGTACTTC. It translates to CASSLFDGEQYF.

This clonotype was picked up many times. The chain uses TRBV12-3 or TRBV12-4 and TRBJ2-1; D gene ambiguous. This CDR3 comprises 14 residues. The V gene lost 3 bases and the J gene lost 7 bases, with 13 bases spanning the gap. The CDR3 DNA sequence: TGTGCCAGCAGTTTTTTCGATAGTTCTAATGAGCAGTTCTTC. The encoded protein is CASSFFDSSNEQFF.

This clonotype was recorded many times. The V gene is TRBV20-1, the J gene TRBJ2-3; 11 bases map to TRBD2. The V and J ends lost 5 bases and 3 bases, in that order; junction bases with no gene match: 7. Germline CDR1 reads DFQATT; CDR2 reads SNEGSKA (reference sequence). The CDR3 runs to 15 residues. CDR3 coding DNA: TGCAGTGCTGGGGATTCTAGCGGGAGGACAGATACGCAGTATTTT. It specifies CSAGDSSGRTDTQYF.

This clonotype was detected many times. V gene TRBV30 combines with J gene TRBJ2-1; possible D gene TRBD2, 7 bases. The CDR3 length is 13 residues. V lost 0 bases and J 8 bases, leaving 11 bases between the germline ends. The germline gives CDR1 GTSNPN, CDR2 SVGIG (reference sequence). CDR3 in amino acids: CAWSVKGGDEQFF. CDR3 in DNA: TGTGCCTGGAGTGTAAAGGGGGGGGATGAGCAGTTCTTC.

This clonotype has at least ten counts. The chain is built from TRBV6-1 and TRBJ2-3; 9 nucleotides align to TRBD2. Germline loops: CDR1 MNHNS, CDR2 SASEGT. The CDR3 loop spans 18 amino acids. V lost 2 bases to trimming and J lost 6 bases; unmatched junction nucleotides: 15. CDR3 residues: CASSEPSRGRAVRDTQYF. CDR3 DNA: TGTGCCAGCAGTGAACCATCCCGCGGGAGGGCCGTAAGGGATACGCAGTATTTT.

This clonotype was seen repeatedly, ten times or more. The chain recombines TRBV30 with TRBJ2-7, with 11 positions matching TRBD2. The CDR3 consists of 17 residues. CDR1 and CDR2 from the germline V gene are GTSNPN and SVGIG (reference sequence). V lost 4 bases to trimming and J lost 3 bases; unmatched junction nucleotides: 14. The CDR3 sequence: CAWNPWSSGRAVYEQYF. The CDR3 region has the DNA TGTGCCTGGAACCCATGGAGTAGCGGGAGGGCCGTCTACGAGCAGTACTTC.

At least ten counts were recorded for this clonotype. The rearrangement links TRBV7-3 to TRBJ2-3, with D possibly TRBD2 on 5 matching bases. The CDR3 has 17 residues. Germline V CDR1 and CDR2: SGHTA, FQGTGA. V lost 0 bases and J lost 4, with 17 bases in between. CDR3 sequence (DNA): TGTGCCAGCAGCTTAACTTCGGCGGGTGGGATTGCAGATACGCAGTATTTT. Residues: CASSLTSAGGIADTQYF.

Ten or more counts support this clonotype. The V gene is TRBV7-3, the J gene TRBJ2-3; D gene unclear. In germline, CDR1 is SGHTA, CDR2 FQGTGA. Trimming pared 11 bases from V and 8 bases from J, leaving 8 bases between. This CDR3 is built from 9 residues. The CDR3 DNA sequence: TGTGCCGGGGTCTCTACGCAGTATTTT. The encoded protein is CAGVSTQYF.

This clonotype was seen at least ten times. The DNA of the CDR3 is TGCGCCAGCAGCTTGGTTGTGGGGGCGACCTACGAGCAGTACTTC. The encoded protein is CASSLVVGATYEQYF. The chain couples TRBV5-1 to TRBJ2-7, with a weak D call TRBD1 (6 bases). The V gene lost 0 bases and the J gene lost 2 bases, with 12 bases spanning the gap. The CDR3 loop spans 15 amino acids. CDR1 and CDR2 from the germline V gene are SGHRS and YFSETQ.

In its sample, this clonotype was seen a few times. V is TRBV20-1 and J is TRBJ2-1; 7 nucleotides agree with TRBD1. V was clipped by 3 bases and J by 3 bases; unmatched bases: 11. The CDR3 sequence is 16 residues long. CDR1 and CDR2 from the germline V gene are DFQATT and SNEGSKA (reference sequence). The CDR3 reads CSASLATGARYNEQFF. CDR3 in DNA: TGCAGTGCTAGCTTAGCTACAGGGGCCCGCTACAATGAGCAGTTCTTC.

This clonotype was observed at least ten times. This chain joins TRBV5-1 and TRBJ1-2; 10 bases fit TRBD1. CDR3 length: 14 residues. Germline values: CDR1 SGHRS, CDR2 YFSETQ. J gave up 4 bases and V 4 bases, and 4 bases lay outside the gene matches. The CDR3 protein is CASSPRTGGYGYTF. In nucleotides, the CDR3 is TGCGCCAGCAGCCCCAGGACAGGGGGCTATGGCTACACCTTC.

The chain's CDR3 is CASSFNFRDSGEKLFF. The CDR3 bases are TGTGCCAGCAGTTTCAATTTCAGGGATAGTGGTGAAAAACTGTTTTTT. This rearrangement joins TRBV12-3 or TRBV12-4 to TRBJ1-4, with TRBD1 as a possible D gene (5 bases). Trimming removed 3 bases from V and 7 bases from J, with 18 bases in between. The CDR3 is 16 residues long.

There are many counts of this clonotype. The chain has TRBV27 and TRBJ2-3; D remains ambiguous. Germline values: CDR1 MNHEY, CDR2 SMNVEV (reference sequence). V gave up 3 bases and J gave up 6 bases, with 4 bases separating them. This CDR3 region has 11 residues. CDR3 sequence (DNA): TGTGCCAGCAGTTTTGATGATACGCAGTATTTT. This sequence encodes CASSFDDTQYF.

This clonotype has just one count. Relative to the germline gene, one junction end is altered; a read error may explain this. The V call is TRBV18, the J call TRBJ2-6, with D maybe TRBD1 (6 bases). The CDR3 totals 16 residues. Looked up from germline, CDR1 is KGHSH and CDR2 is LQKENI. DNA for the CDR3: TGTGTCAGCTCGACAGGTCCAAGCTCTGGGGCCAACGTCCTGACTTTC. Translating gives CVSSTGPSSGANVLTF.

The table lists this clonotype with many counts. The chain recombines TRBV28 with TRBJ1-2; D is unclear. The CDR3 totals 14 residues. From germline, CDR1 is MDHEN and CDR2 SYDVKM. V lost 2 bases and J lost 2, with 9 bases in between. The CDR3 loop is CASSLVSENYGYTF. CDR3 nucleotides: TGTGCCAGCAGTTTAGTCTCGGAGAACTATGGCTACACCTTC.

This clonotype has only one observation. The J gene is TRBJ2-5, the V gene TRBV7-3; TRBD2 matches 13 bases. Germline V gives CDR1 SGHTA, CDR2 FQGTGA. The V gene end was trimmed by 4 bases and the J gene end by 5 bases; junction bases not matched to a gene: 19. The CDR3 consists of 20 residues. The CDR3 DNA follows: TGTGCCAGCAGCTCTTGGCCCACCGGGACTAGCGGGATGTCCTGGGAGACCCAGTACTTC. This encodes CASSSWPTGTSGMSWETQYF.

In this sample, this clonotype turned up many times. This rearrangement joins TRBV18 to TRBJ2-1, with no clear D. CDR3 length equals 14 residues. Germline V CDR1 and CDR2: KGHSH, LQKENI. The ends were cut back, 5 bases at V and 8 bases at J, with 16 bases in the middle. The CDR3 nucleotides read TGTGCCAGCTCATCTGGGTTCATCCACGATGAGCAGTTCTTC. It codes for CASSSGFIHDEQFF.

CDR3 residues: CASSVSSGDYEQYF. CDR3 in DNA: TGTGCCAGCAGCGTATCCAGCGGAGACTACGAGCAGTACTTC. The chain couples TRBV9 to TRBJ2-7; weak D call: TRBD2 (5 bases). Germline V gene sequence: CDR1 SGDLS, CDR2 YYNGEE. The V and J ends lost 1 base and 3 bases respectively, with 11 bases between them. The CDR3 length is 14 residues.